The clone carrying this TCR beta chain was counted only a few times. The CDR3 is made up of 15 amino acids. Germline CDR1 reads SQVTM; CDR2 reads ANQGSEA. V was clipped by 0 bases and J by 3 bases; unmatched bases: 8. The entry originates in a study of T-cell memory formation after mild COVID-19. A single record per CDR3 protein comes from TCRdb applying MiXCR to the 5' RACE reads. Altogether more than 120,000 distinct CDR3 sequences are present, roughly 21% being singletons, with the ten largest covering approximately 2%. The sequencing sample was made of PBMCs or a T cell subset sorted from them (not recorded which). This clonotype was obtained from an adult woman who had mild COVID-19 (a few samples of this study predate the infection). Cell type and time point are not known. The chain recombines TRBV29-1 with TRBJ2-7, with 7 positions matching TRBD1. The CDR3 DNA sequence: TGCAGCGTTGAAGATCCGCGCAGGGGGTACTACGAGCAGTACTTC. This gives the protein CSVEDPRRGYYEQYF.